This T cell receptor (beta chain) was identified in a study of molecular identifiers for immune sequencing clone quantification. CDR3 length: 14 amino acids. Germline CDR1 is MNHEY and CDR2 is SVGAGI. The V gene lost 0 bases and the J gene lost 7 bases, with 13 bases spanning the gap. Via MiXCR, TCRdb re-called the PCR reads, giving one row per CDR3 protein. The profile covers approximately 550,000 distinct CDR3 sequences, with about a quarter appearing a single time and over 0.6% taken by the ten largest. This clonotype was obtained from a human donor in good health. Some libraries in this study had Jurkat cell RNA spiked in. Sequenced input: naive CD8+ T cells from blood, with Jurkat cell RNA spiked in. The subset is: FACS-sorted CD8+CD4-CCR7+CD45RA+ naive T cells. The rearrangement uses TRBV6-5 and TRBJ2-7; a weak D match, TRBD2 (6 bases). Written as DNA, the CDR3 is TGTGCCAGCAGTTACTCGATACGGGGGTGGGAGCAGTACTTC. This translates into CASSYSIRGWEQYF.